The rows below give T cell receptor beta chains drawn from one sample of a study of T cells in Graves' hyperthyroidism and ophthalmopathy. TCRdb re-analysed the multiplex PCR reads in MiXCR, keeping a single row per CDR3 protein. Among 500,000 to 650,000 distinct CDR3 sequences listed, roughly 18% were seen once. The specimen sequenced was blood. The receptors come from a woman aged 18-29 years with Graves' ophthalmopathy. Both conserved end residues are part of each CDR3. The D gene is left open where the match is weak. Only part of the rows carry a size: once, few, many, or a class if the clone is expanded.

d_gene | j_gene | v_gene | abundance | CDR3nt | CDR3aa
NA | TRBJ2-2 | TRBV20-1 | many | TGCAGTGCTAGAGGGGGCATATCGAACACCGGGGAGCTGTTTTTT | CSARGGISNTGELFF
NA | TRBJ2-1 | TRBV10-2 | NA | TGCGCCAGCAGTGAAGACACAGAGCAGTTCTTC | CASSEDTEQFF
TRBD1 | TRBJ1-4 | TRBV9 | few | TGTGCCAGCAGCGTAGAGGGACAGGGGGCGTCTAATGAAAAACTGTTTTTT | CASSVEGQGASNEKLFF
TRBD2 | TRBJ2-2 | TRBV14 | few | TGTGCCTGCAGCCAAGATAACCTAGCGGGAGGGTTGTACACCGGGGAGCTGTTTTTT | CACSQDNLAGGLYTGELFF
NA | TRBJ2-7 | TRBV27 | NA | TGTGCCAGCAGCCTAAAACGGTCCTACGAGCAGTACTTC | CASSLKRSYEQYF
NA | TRBJ2-2 | TRBV6-6 | many | TGTGCCAGCAGTTACCGCAGGACTCCCGGGGTGGCCGGGGAGCTGTTTTTT | CASSYRRTPGVAGELFF
NA | TRBJ1-1 | TRBV10-3 | NA | TGTGCCATCAGTGAGTCGGTGCAGGCGAACACTGAAGCTTTCTTT | CAISESVQANTEAFF
NA | TRBJ2-7 | TRBV4-1 | NA | TGCGCCAGCAGCCTCACGACCCTTTCCTACGAGCAGTACTTC | CASSLTTLSYEQYF
TRBD1 | TRBJ2-7 | TRBV29-1 | NA | TGCAGCGTTGAATTGGTACAGGGGTCCCACGAGCAGTACTTC | CSVELVQGSHEQYF
NA | TRBJ2-1 | TRBV7-2 | many | TGTGCCAGCAGCCTGGGGGGTGAGCAGTTCTTC | CASSLGGEQFF
NA | TRBJ2-5 | TRBV12-3/TRBV12-4 | many | TGTGCCAGCAGTTCCTCTAGGGGCAACCAAGAGACCCAGTACTTC | CASSSSRGNQETQYF
TRBD1 | TRBJ1-4 | TRBV12-3/TRBV12-4 | many | TGTGCCAGCAGCGCCGGGACAGGGGGTTATGAAAAACTGTTTTTT | CASSAGTGGYEKLFF
NA | TRBJ2-7 | TRBV11-2 | many | TGTGCCAGCAGCTCACTTAAAGAGGAGCGCTACTACGAGCAGTACTTC | CASSSLKEERYYEQYF
TRBD2 | TRBJ2-1 | TRBV24-1 | few | TGTGCCACCAGTTCCCGGACTAGCGGGAGGGTAGATGAGCAGTTCTTC | CATSSRTSGRVDEQFF
NA | TRBJ1-5 | TRBV15 | many | TGTGCCACCAGCAGAGGCCTGCCGGGTTATAGCAATCAGCCCCAGCATTTT | CATSRGLPGYSNQPQHF
TRBD2 | TRBJ2-2 | TRBV7-2 | few | TGTGCCAGCAGCCCCCGGGAGGCGGACACCGGGGAGCTGTTTTTT | CASSPREADTGELFF
NA | TRBJ2-3 | TRBV15 | NA | TGTGCCACCAGCAGAGATCGGCCCGAGGACAGTCGCACAGATACGCAGTATTTT | CATSRDRPEDSRTDTQYF
NA | TRBJ1-4 | TRBV5-6 | many | TGTGCCAGCAGCTCTGGCAGGACAAGACTTAATGAAAAACTGTTTTTT | CASSSGRTRLNEKLFF
NA | TRBJ2-1 | TRBV11-2 | few | TGTGCCAGCAGCCTGTCGGAGGGGGGGGCCAGAAATGAGCAGTTCTTC | CASSLSEGGARNEQFF
NA | TRBJ1-1 | TRBV9 | NA | TGTGCCAACAGCCCCCGTGGGGGGCCGTTACTCACTGAAGCTTTCTTT | CANSPRGGPLLTEAFF
NA | TRBJ1-5 | TRBV15 | many | TGTGCCACCAGCAGGATTTGGGCCACCGAGGGCAATCAGCCCCAGCATTTT | CATSRIWATEGNQPQHF
TRBD1 | TRBJ2-3 | TRBV7-9 | NA | TGTGCCAGCAGCTTCCCCGGGACAGCCGCAGATACGCAGTATTTT | CASSFPGTAADTQYF
TRBD1 | TRBJ2-7 | TRBV29-1 | few | TGCAGCGTTCCCGGGACAGCTTCCTACGAGCAGTACTTC | CSVPGTASYEQYF
TRBD2 | TRBJ2-1 | TRBV29-1 | many | TGCAGCGTTGTCCGGGAGGTAGGAAATGAGCAGTTCTTC | CSVVREVGNEQFF
TRBD2 | TRBJ2-1 | TRBV6-1 | NA | TGTGCCAGCTCCCAGCGGGGCGACAATGAGCAGTTCTTC | CASSQRGDNEQFF
NA | TRBJ1-1 | TRBV7-9 | many | TGTGCCAGCAGCCCAAGGAGGACAGACTCGAACACTGAAGCTTTCTTT | CASSPRRTDSNTEAFF
NA | TRBJ1-4 | TRBV2 | few | TGTGCCAGCCGAACGCCATTCAATGAAAAACTGTTTTTT | CASRTPFNEKLFF
TRBD1 | TRBJ2-5 | TRBV7-2 | NA | TGTGCCAGCAGCTCCGACAGGGCCTCAGGGACCCAGTACTTC | CASSSDRASGTQYF
NA | TRBJ1-5 | TRBV6-2/TRBV6-3 | many | TGTGCCAGCATTAGAGGAGGAGGGGGTCAGCCCCAGCATTTT | CASIRGGGGQPQHF
TRBD1 | TRBJ2-5 | TRBV20-1 | few | TGCAGTGCTTATACAGGGGCCCAAGAGACCCAGTACTTC | CSAYTGAQETQYF
TRBD1 | TRBJ1-1 | TRBV27 | many | TGTGCCAGCAGTGACAGGGGGGTGGACACTGAAGCTTTCTTT | CASSDRGVDTEAFF
TRBD1 | TRBJ1-2 | TRBV28 | many | TGTGCCAGCAGCTTCGGGACAGGGCCCTATGGCTACACCTTC | CASSFGTGPYGYTF
NA | TRBJ1-1 | TRBV7-8 | many | TGTGCCAGCAGCTCTGGGGGCGTAGTGGCTTTCTTT | CASSSGGVVAFF
NA | TRBJ1-5 | TRBV6-1 | NA | TGTGCCAGCAGAAACACCCTCCAGACTGGGGAGAGCAATCAGCCCCAGCATTTT | CASRNTLQTGESNQPQHF
TRBD1 | TRBJ2-3 | TRBV5-8 | NA | TGTGCCAGCAGCCCAGACAGGGGGATAACAGATACGCAGTATTTT | CASSPDRGITDTQYF
NA | TRBJ2-7 | TRBV28 | few | TGTGCCAGCAGGGCAGGTGCCTACGAGCAGTACTTC | CASRAGAYEQYF
TRBD1 | TRBJ2-5 | TRBV7-3 | few | TGTGCCAGCAGCCCTACAGGGGACGGGTTTCAAGAGACCCAGTACTTC | CASSPTGDGFQETQYF
NA | TRBJ2-1 | TRBV18 | many | TGTGCCAGCTCACCACAGACTGAGCAGTTCTTC | CASSPQTEQFF
NA | TRBJ2-3 | TRBV2 | many | TGTGCCAGCAGATCCCCGTCGAGGCCAGATACGCAGTATTTT | CASRSPSRPDTQYF
NA | TRBJ2-5 | TRBV7-6 | many | TGTGCCAGCAGCTTAGCCTGGCAAGAGACCCAGTACTTC | CASSLAWQETQYF
NA | TRBJ1-3 | TRBV20-1 | few | TGCAGTGCTTGGCTCAGGGAATACGGAAACACCATATATTTT | CSAWLREYGNTIYF
NA | TRBJ2-1 | TRBV12-3/TRBV12-4 | NA | TGTGCCAGCAGTCCTGAACGGGTTCGCGGAGAGCAGTTCTTC | CASSPERVRGEQFF
NA | TRBJ2-2 | TRBV5-8 | few | TGTGCCAGCAGCTTTCGGGGGCTGTTTTTT | CASSFRGLFF
NA | TRBJ2-1 | TRBV4-3 | many | TGCGCCAGCAGCCAAGATGGGCGGGGATCCTACAATGAGCAGTTCTTC | CASSQDGRGSYNEQFF
NA | TRBJ2-3 | TRBV28 | NA | TGTGCCAGCAGGTTCTTAGAGGCGTCCGGAGGGACAGATACGCAGTATTTT | CASRFLEASGGTDTQYF
NA | TRBJ2-5 | TRBV5-8 | few | TGTGCCAGCAGCTTGCCCTTCAAGGTCTCCCCACAAGAGACCCAGTACTTC | CASSLPFKVSPQETQYF
TRBD2 | TRBJ2-1 | TRBV2 | many | TGTGCCAGCAGTCAAGGGACTAGCGGGAGAATTAACAATGAGCAGTTCTTC | CASSQGTSGRINNEQFF
TRBD1 | TRBJ1-3 | TRBV5-1 | many | TGCGCCAGCAGCTTCGAAACAGGGGGCGCTAACACCATATATTTT | CASSFETGGANTIYF